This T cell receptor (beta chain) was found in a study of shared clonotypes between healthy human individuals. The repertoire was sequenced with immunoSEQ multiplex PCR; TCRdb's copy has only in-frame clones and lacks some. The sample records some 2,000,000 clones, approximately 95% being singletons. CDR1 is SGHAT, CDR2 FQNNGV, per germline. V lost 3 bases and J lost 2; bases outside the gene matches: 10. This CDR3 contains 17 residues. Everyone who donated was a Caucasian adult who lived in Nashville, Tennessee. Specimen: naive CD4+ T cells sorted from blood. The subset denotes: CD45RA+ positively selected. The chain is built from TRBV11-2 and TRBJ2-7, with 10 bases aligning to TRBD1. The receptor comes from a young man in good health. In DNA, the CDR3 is TGTGCCAGCAGCTTGATGGGTTGGGGGACAGGGGCCTACGAGCAGTACTTC. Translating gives CASSLMGWGTGAYEQYF.